A selection of T cell receptor beta chains follows, all from one sample in a study of OX40 agonist ivuxolimab in advanced cancers. Sequencing was performed with immunoSEQ multiplex PCR; in TCRdb, only in-frame clones are kept and a portion is missing. The profile covers 75,000 to 100,000 clones, with about four fifths appearing a single time and approximately 6.3% taken by the ten largest. Material: CD4+ or CD8+ T cells sorted from blood, obtained in a trial of the OX40 agonist ivuxolimab. The receptors stem from an adult with an advanced solid tumor such as melanoma, head and neck, liver or kidney cancer. Each CDR3 is given with its conserved first and last residue. Each record gives: J gene, V gene, D gene, clone size, CDR3 DNA, CDR3 protein. D genes are given only for firm matches. The size of a clone is reported for some rows only, either as once, few or many, or as a class for expanded clones.

>TRBJ2-7|TRBV18|TRBD2|NA
TGTGCCAGCTCACCAGAAGCGGGAGACGGCGAGCAGTACTTC
CASSPEAGDGEQYF
>TRBJ1-2|TRBV7-3|NA|NA
TGTGCCAGCAGCTTAACGGAAGGTCGGACCTATGGCTACACCTTC
CASSLTEGRTYGYTF
>TRBJ1-5|TRBV5-1|NA|NA
TGCGCCAGCAGCTTAGGGCCTAATAGCAATCAGCCCCAGCATTTT
CASSLGPNSNQPQHF
>TRBJ1-1|TRBV2|TRBD1|NA
TGTGCCAGCAGTGGGGACAGTTTAAACACTGAAGCTTTCTTT
CASSGDSLNTEAFF
>TRBJ2-2|TRBV9|NA|NA
TGTGCCAGCAGCGTAGGGCTAGCAAACACCGGGGAGCTGTTTTTT
CASSVGLANTGELFF
>TRBJ2-1|TRBV30|NA|NA
TGTGCCTGGAAACCTCGAGGGGCCGGACGCTCCTACAATGAGCAGTTCTTC
CAWKPRGAGRSYNEQFF
>TRBJ1-1|TRBV6-1|NA|NA
TGTGCCAGCATCCCTGACATTGAAGCTTTCTTT
CASIPDIEAFF
>TRBJ1-3|TRBV7-8|TRBD1|NA
TGTGCCAGCAGCGTCGAACAGGGGGCGTCAGGAAACACCATATATTTT
CASSVEQGASGNTIYF
>TRBJ2-1|TRBV5-3|NA|NA
TGTGCCAGAAGCTTGGAAGGTAGTAACTCGGGCAATGAGCAGTTCTTC
CARSLEGSNSGNEQFF
>TRBJ1-4|TRBV5-8|NA|NA
TGTGCCAGCAGCTCTTACACAAGGGCGGGTGAAAAACTGTTTTTT
CASSSYTRAGEKLFF
>TRBJ1-2|TRBV6-5|NA|NA
TGTGCCAGCAGTTACTCGAAAAAAGGGGGCTATGGCTACACCTTC
CASSYSKKGGYGYTF
>TRBJ1-2|TRBV6-6|NA|NA
TGTGCCAGCAGTCCGCTCCCGGCAGGGAACGGCTATGGCTACACCTTC
CASSPLPAGNGYGYTF
>TRBJ2-1|TRBV5-6|NA|NA
TGTGCCAGCAGCTGGAGGGGGGTTTACAATGAGCAGTTCTTC
CASSWRGVYNEQFF
>TRBJ1-1|TRBV6-5|NA|NA
TGTGCCAGCAGCCCCCGGGGAGGTAACACTGAAGCTTTCTTT
CASSPRGGNTEAFF
>TRBJ1-4|TRBV10-3|TRBD1|NA
TGTGCCATCAGTGATGGACAGGGCAATGAAAAACTGTTTTTT
CAISDGQGNEKLFF
>TRBJ1-4|TRBV19|NA|NA
TGTGCCAGTACGCGGGGGGTTAATGAAAAACTGTTTTTT
CASTRGVNEKLFF
>TRBJ2-3|TRBV2|TRBD2|NA
TGTGCCAGCAGTGGCCGCGGGGGAAGAGATACGCAGTATTTT
CASSGRGGRDTQYF
>TRBJ1-2|TRBV6-1|NA|NA
TGTGCCAGCAGTCAAGGGCGGGACTATGGCTACACCTTC
CASSQGRDYGYTF
>TRBJ2-7|TRBV10-3|NA|NA
TGTGCCATCGGAGTTCCTATGAGCGAGCAGTACTTC
CAIGVPMSEQYF
>TRBJ2-5|TRBV6-5|TRBD2|NA
TGTGCCAGCAGTTGGACTAGCGTCCCTGGGGAGACCCAGTACTTC
CASSWTSVPGETQYF
>TRBJ2-7|TRBV25-1|TRBD1|NA
TGTGCCAGCAGTGCACTCCGGGACAGGGGGCCCGAGCAGTACTTC
CASSALRDRGPEQYF
>TRBJ1-1|TRBV9|TRBD1|NA
TGTGCCAGCAGCGCCGGGACAGGGTTTCGGACGGGGTCATCGAACACTGAAGCTTTCTTT
CASSAGTGFRTGSSNTEAFF
>TRBJ1-5|TRBV19|TRBD1|NA
TGTGCCACCAGGGGGGGGGCGGATAGCAATCAGCCCCAGCATTTT
CATRGGADSNQPQHF
>TRBJ1-2|TRBV11-3|NA|NA
TGTGCCAGCAACGGCCCGGGAGGACGCGTAAACTATGGCTACACCTTC
CASNGPGGRVNYGYTF
>TRBJ1-5|TRBV19|NA|NA
TGTGCCAGTAGTAGAGGGCCCCCAGGCAATCAGCCCCAGCATTTT
CASSRGPPGNQPQHF
>TRBJ1-2|TRBV12-5|NA|NA
TGTGCTAGTGGTTTCCCGACAGGCATTTATGGCTACACCTTC
CASGFPTGIYGYTF
>TRBJ1-2|TRBV5-1|NA|NA
TGCGCCAGCAGCTTCGACACCACCTATGGCTACACCTTC
CASSFDTTYGYTF
>TRBJ1-6|TRBV6-1|TRBD1|once
TGTGCCAGCTCCCCAGATGGGACAGCTAATTCACCCCTCCACTTT
CASSPDGTANSPLHF
>TRBJ2-7|TRBV5-1|NA|NA
TGCGCCAGCAGCATTGGCCGGGACCGGCTCTACGAGCAGTACTTC
CASSIGRDRLYEQYF
>TRBJ2-1|TRBV19|NA|NA
TGTGCCAGTAGTATAGACTCTAGGTGGGAGCAGTTCTTC
CASSIDSRWEQFF
>TRBJ1-4|TRBV19|TRBD1|NA
TGTGCCAGTAGTATAGTCGGGACAGGGAGAGAAAAACTGTTTTTT
CASSIVGTGREKLFF
>TRBJ2-7|TRBV7-2|NA|NA
TGTGCCAGCAGCCTCCGGGGTACCTACGAGCAGTACTTC
CASSLRGTYEQYF
>TRBJ1-4|TRBV9|NA|NA
TGTGCCAGCAGCCCCCACCAATATGAAAAACTGTTTTTT
CASSPHQYEKLFF
>TRBJ1-1|TRBV19|NA|NA
TGTGCCAGTTGTGGCAGGGTAGGCACTGAAGCTTTCTTT
CASCGRVGTEAFF
>TRBJ2-1|TRBV5-1|TRBD1|NA
TGCGCCAGCAGCACGGGACAGGGGGCTGCCTACAATGAGCAGTTCTTC
CASSTGQGAAYNEQFF
>TRBJ2-5|TRBV9|NA|NA
TGTGCCAGCAGCGCCGGGACTTCTGGGGGAGAGACCCAGTACTTC
CASSAGTSGGETQYF
>TRBJ1-5|TRBV6-5|NA|few
TGTGCCAGCAGCCGCACGGGGGCCTATCAGCCCCAGCATTTT
CASSRTGAYQPQHF
>TRBJ1-5|TRBV5-6|NA|NA
TGTGCCAGCAGCTTGGGGGGCGGCCGCCCGGATCAGCCCCAGCATTTT
CASSLGGGRPDQPQHF
>TRBJ1-1|TRBV6-5|NA|NA
TGTGCCGCCAGGATGGAAGGGCGGCCGAACACTGAAGCTTTCTTT
CAARMEGRPNTEAFF
>TRBJ1-5|TRBV19|TRBD1|NA
TGTGCCAGTAGTATAAGTAGGGGGCACATCACGCCCCAGCATTTT
CASSISRGHITPQHF
>TRBJ1-2|TRBV5-4|TRBD1|NA
TGTGCCAGCAGACCCGGGACAGGGGTCTATGGCTACACCTTC
CASRPGTGVYGYTF
>TRBJ2-3|TRBV13|TRBD2|NA
TGTGCCAGCAGCTACCTAGCGGGGGTCACAGATACGCAGTATTTT
CASSYLAGVTDTQYF
>TRBJ1-1|TRBV6-5|NA|NA
TGTGCCAGCGGGTTCCTCGGGCTGAACACTGAAGCTTTCTTT
CASGFLGLNTEAFF
>TRBJ2-1|TRBV9|TRBD2|few
TGTGCCAGCAGCTTGGGACTAGCGGGGCACAATGAGCAGTTCTTC
CASSLGLAGHNEQFF
>TRBJ2-7|TRBV15|TRBD2|NA
TGTGCCACCAGCAGAGAGTCCGGACTAGCGGGATTTTACGAGCAGTACTTC
CATSRESGLAGFYEQYF
>TRBJ2-7|TRBV30|NA|NA
TGTGCCTGGAGATCCGGTAGCTCCTACGAGCAGTACTTC
CAWRSGSSYEQYF
>TRBJ1-5|TRBV21-1|NA|NA
TGTGCCAGCAGCAAAGGGAGAGGGGGCCGCAATCAGCCCCAGCATTTT
CASSKGRGGRNQPQHF
>TRBJ1-1|TRBV18|NA|NA
TGTGCCAGCTCACCCGGGGAAGGTGAAGCTTTCTTT
CASSPGEGEAFF
>TRBJ2-2|TRBV5-1|TRBD1|NA
TGCGCCAGCAGCTATATGGACAGGGGAGGCCCCGGGGAGCTGTTTTTT
CASSYMDRGGPGELFF
>TRBJ1-1|TRBV2|NA|once
TGTGCCAGCAGTCTATATAACACTGAAGCTTTCTTT
CASSLYNTEAFF
>TRBJ2-3|TRBV11-2|NA|NA
TGTGCCAGCAGCTTAAACTCTGTGACATCAGATACGCAGTATTTT
CASSLNSVTSDTQYF
>TRBJ2-1|TRBV5-1|TRBD2|few
TGCGCCAGCAGCCGAGAGAGCGGGAGGGTGAATCCGTTCTTC
CASSRESGRVNPFF